The rows below give T cell receptor beta chains drawn from one sample of a study of blood T cell repertoires in COVID-19. Sequencing was performed with immunoSEQ multiplex PCR; in TCRdb, only in-frame clones are kept and a portion is missing. The table lists approximately 220,000 clones, less than 90% of them singletons. Material: PBMCs or T cells enriched from blood (not recorded which). These receptors all stem from a woman in her 40s who had recovered from COVID-19. The CDR3 runs from the conserved cysteine through the conserved F or W. A D gene is named only where the DNA matches it firmly. Not every row has a clone size; where given, it reads once, few, many or a size class.

d_call | j_call | v_call | clone_size | cdr3_nt | cdr3_aa
TRBD1 | TRBJ1-2 | TRBV30 | . | TGTGCCCGAGGGGACAGTCCTTCCTATGGCTACACCTTC | CARGDSPSYGYTF
TRBD1 | TRBJ1-5 | TRBV7-9 | . | TGTGCCAGCAGCTTAACTGACAGGGAAGGTCAGCCCCAGCATTTT | CASSLTDREGQPQHF
TRBD2 | TRBJ2-3 | TRBV15 | . | TGTGCCACCAGCAGACGACTAGCGGGACGAGCCACAGATACGCAGTATTTT | CATSRRLAGRATDTQYF
. | TRBJ2-3 | TRBV5-1 | . | TGCGCCAGCAGCTTGGCCGACTTCACAGATACGCAGTATTTT | CASSLADFTDTQYF
TRBD2 | TRBJ2-4 | TRBV2 | . | TGTGCCAGCAGCCGGGACCTAGGGGAGGGGTACTTC | CASSRDLGEGYF
. | TRBJ1-2 | TRBV28 | once | TGTGCCACCCAGGACTCAAGGAGGGGCTATGGCTACACCTTC | CATQDSRRGYGYTF
. | TRBJ2-1 | TRBV6-5 | . | TGTGCCAGCTCGGATTGGGCTAGCAGTTACAATGAGCAGTTCTTC | CASSDWASSYNEQFF
. | TRBJ1-1 | TRBV28 | . | TGTGCCAGCAGTTTTCCCCTAGGGAGGGGTGAGGGGAGCACTGAAGCTTTCTTT | CASSFPLGRGEGSTEAFF
. | TRBJ1-5 | TRBV5-6 | . | TGTGCCAGCAGCTTTTCCAGGGGACGATATAGCAATCAGCCCCAGCATTTT | CASSFSRGRYSNQPQHF
TRBD1 | TRBJ1-2 | TRBV11-3 | . | TGTGCCAGCAGCTCCGGGACAGGGGGCTACACCTTC | CASSSGTGGYTF
. | TRBJ2-5 | TRBV6-5 | . | TGTGCCAGCAGGACCGAGGACTCGAGGGAGACCCAGTACTTC | CASRTEDSRETQYF
. | TRBJ1-6 | TRBV5-1 | . | TGCGCCAGCCATAGCGGCAGTAGCTCCTATAATTCACCCCTCCACTTT | CASHSGSSSYNSPLHF
. | TRBJ1-1 | TRBV7-6 | . | TGTGCCAGCAGCTTAGCGCGGAACACTGAAGCTTTCTTT | CASSLARNTEAFF
TRBD2 | TRBJ2-2 | TRBV3-1/TRBV3-2 | . | TGTGCCAGCAGCTCCGGGACTAGCGGGATGTTACGGAACACCGGGGAGCTGTTTTTT | CASSSGTSGMLRNTGELFF
TRBD1 | TRBJ2-1 | TRBV12-3/TRBV12-4 | . | TGTGCCAGCAGTCCGGGACAGGGACCGTTCTTC | CASSPGQGPFF
TRBD1 | TRBJ1-2 | TRBV18 | . | TGTGCCAGCTCACTCTCGACAGGGTCCGATGGCTACACCTTC | CASSLSTGSDGYTF
. | TRBJ1-2 | TRBV7-2 | . | TGTGCCAGCAGCCTAGAACCCGCCAGTAACTATGGCTACACCTTC | CASSLEPASNYGYTF
TRBD1 | TRBJ1-1 | TRBV19 | . | TGTGCCAGTATACGGACAGGCAGAAAGGAAGAAGCTTTCTTT | CASIRTGRKEEAFF
. | TRBJ1-1 | TRBV7-2 | . | TGTGCCAGCAGCTTAGCGAGGATCCAGGGGACTGAAGCTTTCTTT | CASSLARIQGTEAFF
. | TRBJ1-6 | TRBV27 | . | TGTGCCAGCAGTACCTCACGACAGTTTTATAATTCACCCCTCCACTTT | CASSTSRQFYNSPLHF
. | TRBJ2-7 | TRBV7-9 | . | TGTGCCAGCAGCTTAGTGAGCGAGCAGTACTTC | CASSLVSEQYF
. | TRBJ2-1 | TRBV9 | . | TGTGCCAGCAGCGCTAGTAATGAGCAGTTCTTC | CASSASNEQFF